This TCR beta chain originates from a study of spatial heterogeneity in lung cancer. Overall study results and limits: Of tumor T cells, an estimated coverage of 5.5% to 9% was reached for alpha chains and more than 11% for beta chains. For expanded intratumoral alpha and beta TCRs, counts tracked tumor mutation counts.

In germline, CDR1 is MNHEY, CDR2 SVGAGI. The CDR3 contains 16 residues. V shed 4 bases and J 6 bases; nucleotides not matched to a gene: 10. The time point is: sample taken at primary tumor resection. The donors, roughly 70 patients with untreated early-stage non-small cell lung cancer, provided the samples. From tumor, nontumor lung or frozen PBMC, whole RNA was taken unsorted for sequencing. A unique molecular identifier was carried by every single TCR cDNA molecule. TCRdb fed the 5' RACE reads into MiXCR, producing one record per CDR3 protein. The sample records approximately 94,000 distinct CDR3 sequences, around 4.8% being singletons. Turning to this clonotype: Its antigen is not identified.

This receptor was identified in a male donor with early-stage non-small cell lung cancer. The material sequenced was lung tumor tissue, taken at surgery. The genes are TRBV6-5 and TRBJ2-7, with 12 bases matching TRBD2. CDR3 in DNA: TGTGCCAGCAGTTCGCGAACTAGCGGGAGGTCTGGCGAGCAGTACTTC. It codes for CASSSRTSGRSGEQYF.